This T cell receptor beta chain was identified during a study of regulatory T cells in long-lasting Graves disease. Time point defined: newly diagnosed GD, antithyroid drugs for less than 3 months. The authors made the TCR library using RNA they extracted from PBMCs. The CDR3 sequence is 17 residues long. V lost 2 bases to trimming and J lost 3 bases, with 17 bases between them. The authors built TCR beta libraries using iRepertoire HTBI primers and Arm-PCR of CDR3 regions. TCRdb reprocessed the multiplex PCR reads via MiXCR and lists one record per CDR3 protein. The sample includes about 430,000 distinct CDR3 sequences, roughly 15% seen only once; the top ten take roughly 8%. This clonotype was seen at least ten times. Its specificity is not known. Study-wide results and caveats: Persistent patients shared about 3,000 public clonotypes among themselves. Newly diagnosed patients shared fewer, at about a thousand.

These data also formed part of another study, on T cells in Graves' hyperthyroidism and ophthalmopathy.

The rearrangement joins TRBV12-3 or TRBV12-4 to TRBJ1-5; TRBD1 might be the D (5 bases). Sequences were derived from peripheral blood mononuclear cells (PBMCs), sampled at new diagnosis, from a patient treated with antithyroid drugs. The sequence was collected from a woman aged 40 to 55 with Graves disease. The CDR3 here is CASSLRFGRANNQPQHF. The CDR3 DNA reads TGTGCCAGCAGTTTAAGGTTTGGCAGGGCAAACAATCAGCCCCAGCATTTT.